This T cell receptor beta chain was documented in a study of cytomegalovirus exposure and HLA in healthy donors (dated by TCRdb to 2016 to 2017). Describing the broader study: In an earlier analysis of fewer than 750 of the donors, around 290 Gb of sequence data and some 100 million unique TCR beta sequences from 150 million to 200 million T cells were reported. Among the roughly 400 genotyped donors, under 90% belonged to the genetic ancestry cluster associated with self-reported Caucasian donors. The number of typed donors differed by locus: about 620-640 for A, B, C, DRB1 and DQB1; 522 for DQA1; 606 for DPA1; and around 470 for DPB1. To predict cytomegalovirus infection status, the study brought together high-throughput TCR immunosequencing, statistical association of individual TCRs with disease status, and machine learning. Using immunosequencing, the study profiled T cell repertoires from around 670 subjects and related those repertoires to cytomegalovirus serostatus. Among 398 genotyped donors of the cohort, an average of around 240,000 unique TCR beta nucleotide sequences were sequenced per donor, roughly 20% of them non-productive. The aim of the study was to test whether cataloging public T cell receptors could identify signatures of past pathogen exposure. In a later genetic analysis, genome-wide SNP genotypes for about three fifths of the roughly 670 donors were used, and that subset was treated as a discovery cohort. To decide whether each TCR beta V gene segment behaved as functional or pseudogenic, an earlier analysis of fewer than 750 of the donors relied on high-throughput TCR beta sequencing. An early release covering more than 500 HLA-typed donors comprised about 300 gigabases of sequencing data and tens of millions of unique TCR sequences. To study patterns of TCR occurrence, a later analysis re-analyzed previously published TCR beta repertoires from 700 or so donors and added high-resolution HLA genotyping. Rather than drawing on any new phenotypic data, the later analysis identified candidate immune exposures from TCR beta sequences and the way those sequences occurred across donors. A few DR-DQ haplotypes were treated as single units for association and clustering because of strong linkage in the cohort. Along with the approximately 620-subject first cohort, a separate validation cohort of over 90 different subjects was used. Alongside the repertoire data, information on donor age, sex, ethnicity and CMV serostatus was compiled. HLA typing included class I and class II loci at four-digit resolution. All discovery cohort repertoires had been generated using a single sequencing platform. The full study reports these points: In this cohort, only TCR beta chains were sequenced, and detectable features were limited by the absence of alpha or paired-chain data. The sequencing pipeline was judged likely to have produced a cluster of highly shared sequence variants as a technical artifact. In a later analysis, HLA-associated TCR beta chains showed more clonal expansion and lower generation probabilities than non-associated chains that were equally common. A later analysis found that TCR association rates varied across HLA loci, with DRB1 alleles showing the most associated TCRs and HLA-C alleles the fewest. A later analysis associated 16,951 TCR beta sequences with specific HLA alleles at a false discovery rate of 0.05. Because some donors lacked HLA typing at each locus, the association tests relied only on the typed subset. An earlier analysis of some 590 of the donors showed that most TCR beta V segments appeared in productive rearrangements either about 87% or about 30% of the time, which broadly matched IMGT annotations. The authors suggested that the approach could potentially be generalized to other disease states and immunological phenotypes. When HLA alleles, especially DR and DQ, strongly co-occurred, TCR associations were difficult to assign to individual alleles. An association between a missense DCLRE1C variant and V-gene and J-gene trimming of TCR beta chains was found in a later genetic analysis and replicated in an independent cohort. Across donors, most TCR sequences were observed very rarely, whereas some public TCRs were present in many individuals. Compared with the approximately 700-donor mean, donors in an Asian-associated ancestry cluster had fewer N-insertions in productive TCRs, according to a later genetic analysis. The earlier analysis of around 600 of the donors excluded roughly 17 rarely observed V segments, including chromosome 9 orphons, because counts were too low. A further reported finding was that TCR beta sequences accurately predicted the HLA-A and HLA-B alleles for most subjects in the first cohort. Three of the identified cytomegalovirus-associated TCR beta chains were confirmed in vitro to be specific for cytomegalovirus antigens. In a later analysis, several top co-occurrence clusters were reported to appear linked to parvovirus B19, influenza, CMV and Epstein-Barr virus. The presence/absence analyses assumed that sequencing depth was roughly uniform across donors, and that assumption may not be true. In a later analysis, most CMV-associated TCR beta chains were found to appear HLA-restricted, with HLA associations seemingly driven largely by CMV exposure. In both the original and validation cohorts, the classifier was reported to diagnose cytomegalovirus status with high specificity and sensitivity. The study gave a list of roughly 150 TCR beta chains associated with cytomegalovirus. Linkage disequilibrium might explain the correlated functional status among segregating V segments, but an unknown experimental factor could not be excluded. CMV serostatus was the only immune exposure information available for the cohort.

About this clone: Its antigen remains undetermined. Base qualities are missing; no much larger clone stands one base away.

Library preparation was by the immunoSEQ multiplex PCR assay. For the multiplex PCR, a mixture combining 60 forward primers for TCR Vbeta segments and 13 reverse primers for TCR Jbeta segments was used. Amplification of the CDR3 region of rearranged TCR beta genes was performed with a multiplex PCR assay on genomic DNA. Amplified TCR beta libraries were sequenced as 87-base-pair reads on the Illumina HiSeq System. Under the source paper's analysis protocol: A later analysis tallied 70 million to 100 million unique TCR beta chains across the approximately 670 repertoires, and roughly 11 million of those chains were shared by two or more donors. Raw reads were error-corrected and collapsed into unique sequences by a nearest-neighbor algorithm in which closely related sequences were merged to remove PCR and sequencing errors. To assign V, D and J gene segments, CDR3 sequences were aligned to IMGT reference sequences. Each retained sequence needed at least a six-nucleotide match to both a V gene segment and a J gene segment. Rearrangements were called productive when the CDR3 lacked stop codons and stayed in frame with V and J; all others were non-productive. CDR3 was defined by IMGT convention, running from the second conserved V-encoded cysteine to the conserved J-encoded phenylalanine. Sequences without an unambiguous match to a single V gene segment were excluded from the earlier analysis of several hundred of the donors. In an earlier analysis of 587 of the donors, a V segment was called functional when productive rearrangements were above 56.7%, and segregating when the standard deviation between donors exceeded 5%. To diagnose cytomegalovirus status from the catalog of TCR beta chain sequences, a statistical classification framework was built. A later analysis assigned V and J genes by comparing TCR nucleotide sequences with IMGT/GENE-DB human TR gene sequences. In a later analysis, CDR3 sequences and most-parsimonious VDJ recombination scenarios were assigned using the TCRdist pipeline. In a later analysis, each TCR beta chain was defined by its CDR3 amino acid sequence together with its V-gene family, and reads lacking a unique V-gene family were excluded. In a later analysis, approximately 590 highly shared, low-generation-probability nucleotide sequences were removed to address suspected cross-contamination and a sequencing artifact. In a later analysis, a clonal expansion index was calculated for each public chain from normalized within-repertoire ranks of inferred template counts. In a later analysis, generation probabilities were computed using a VDJ recombination model fitted to out-of-frame rearrangements, and the results were checked against IGoR. In a later analysis, TCR-TCR, TCR-HLA and TCR-CMV co-occurrence was scored with hypergeometric tests, and a repertoire-size bias correction was applied to TCR pairs. To estimate false discovery rates, a later analysis permuted the HLA or CMV assignments 20 times. In a later analysis, co-occurring TCRs were grouped using DBSCAN, and TCRdist sequence similarity was added for clustering within HLA-allele-positive subsets. Repertoires with fewer than 30,000 or more than 120,000 public chains, plus five repertoires with anomalous nucleotide sharing, were excluded from co-occurrence clustering. This is the immuneACCESS table as TCRdb keeps it, with only in-frame sequences that have V and J called. A part of the clones is gone; compared with another copy, unresolved V genes explain less than half, and the rest is unexplained. From that table come the V and J calls and clone size; the DNA was used to work out D and trimming. Within this sample are 45,000 to 75,000 clones, with around 70% of them counted one time only. The ten biggest clones cover roughly a fifth of the sample.

The cohort consisted of 666 healthy bone marrow donors. All cohort members were sampled while nominally healthy, although unrecorded immune exposures were likely present. The donor tested CMV seropositive and was one of the 289 seropositive cohort members. Every donor gave a peripheral blood sample, and the peripheral blood mononuclear cells from that sample were used for TCR beta sequencing. Genomic DNA was extracted from the blood cell samples with the Qiagen DNeasy Blood Extraction Kit. The source of this sequence is an older woman in good health and CMV-seropositive. The sample consisted of PBMCs.

The CDR3 has the sequence CAWILTGGTEAFF. The DNA sequence is given as TGTGCCTGGATCCTGACAGGGGGCACTGAAGCTTTCTTT. The sequence links TRBV30 to TRBJ1-1; 9 middle bases align to TRBD1. The germline V gene (reference sequence) yields GTSNPN for CDR1 and SVGIG for CDR2. Trimmed from V: 4 bases; trimmed from J: 4 bases; junction bases lacking a gene match: 4. Its CDR3 holds 13 amino acids, cysteine through phenylalanine. CDR3 DNA only is kept here, 39 bases in frame from base 1.